This passage covers 5 T cell receptor beta chains from one sample sequenced in a study of T cells after yellow fever vaccination. TCRdb re-analysed the 5' RACE reads in MiXCR, keeping a single row per CDR3 protein. Of under 150,000 distinct CDR3 sequences in the sample, roughly 8.2% are singletons; the top ten hold about 0.73%. This specimen was CD4+ T cells sorted from PBMCs, taken 5 days after the yellow fever booster vaccination. Every receptor here comes from a man aged 25-45 years who received the YFV17D yellow fever vaccine.

This clonotype came up many times. The rearrangement links TRBV2 to TRBJ2-3, with 10 bases matching TRBD2. The trim removed 6 bases at V and 0 bases at J, leaving 6 bases unmatched. The CDR3 contains 16 residues. Germline V CDR1 and CDR2: SNHLY, FYNNEI. The CDR3 reads CASRRTSGTSTDTQYF. The CDR3 DNA reads as TGTGCCAGCAGGAGGACTAGCGGAACTAGCACAGATACGCAGTATTTT.

Many counts were recorded for this clonotype. The rearrangement links TRBV6-5 to TRBJ2-7; D assignment may be TRBD1 or TRBD2 (5 bases each). CDR3 size: 15 residues. V lost 4 bases, J lost 0 bases, and 13 bases lay in between. CDR1 MNHEY and CDR2 SVGAGI come from the germline V gene. CDR3 residues: CASSSGGGISYEQYF. The CDR3, as DNA: TGTGCCAGCAGTTCGGGTGGGGGTATCTCCTACGAGCAGTACTTC.

This clonotype was found many times. This chain links TRBV12-3 or TRBV12-4 with TRBJ1-2; 7 bases map to TRBD1. Trimming at V came to 4 bases and at J to 7 bases, leaving 3 bases not matched to a gene. This CDR3 is 12 amino acids long. This CDR3 reads CASSSAGGGYTF. The CDR3 nucleotides read TGTGCCAGCAGTTCAGCAGGGGGTGGCTACACCTTC.

Ten or more counts support this clonotype. The genes are TRBV6-1 and TRBJ2-3; TRBD1 matches 8 bases. Germline V gene sequence: CDR1 MNHNS, CDR2 SASEGT. CDR3 length: 13 amino acids. Germline trimming cut 5 bases from V and 5 bases from J; bases unmatched to any gene: 3. The CDR3 sequence is CASSLDRGDTQYF. CDR3 coding DNA: TGTGCCAGCAGTCTAGACAGGGGAGATACGCAGTATTTT.

This clonotype has a count of ten or more. The chain is built from TRBV20-1 and TRBJ2-7; 12 bases fit TRBD2. Germline V gives CDR1 DFQATT, CDR2 SNEGSKA (reference sequence). CDR3 length: 16 residues. V dropped 0 bases and J dropped 5; count of bases not matched to a gene: 8. In DNA, the CDR3 is TGCAGTGCTAGAGATCGATCTAGCGGGAGGGTCAACGAGCAGTACTTC. Translated: CSARDRSSGRVNEQYF.